This T cell receptor beta chain appears in the sequencing data of a study of PD-1 blockade in mismatch repair-deficient tumors. Study in general: Patients had around 12 mismatch repair-deficient cancer types, all previously treated and progressing.

Details on this clone: Its antigen remains unknown.

Every patient had mismatch repair deficiency by PCR or immunohistochemistry. A few pembrolizumab responders had their TCRs sequenced. Points from the study as a whole: Tumor-resident clones, often undetectable pretreatment in blood, expanded then contracted after pembrolizumab.

This CDR3 has 16 amino acids. With 0 bases removed from V and 2 bases from J, the gap between germline ends came to 12 bases. Germline V gene sequence: CDR1 SGHTA, CDR2 FQGTGA. The repertoire was sequenced with immunoSEQ multiplex PCR; TCRdb's copy has only in-frame clones and lacks some. The sample consists of 30,000 to 45,000 clones, roughly 84% of them appearing once. The chain joins TRBV7-3 to TRBJ2-3; unclear D gene. The TCR originated in an adult with mismatch repair-deficient cancer. The input for sequencing was peripheral blood, taken less than 95 weeks after starting pembrolizumab. The CDR3 spells CASSLTPQRYTDTQYF. The CDR3 nucleotides read TGTGCCAGCAGCTTAACACCTCAGCGTTACACAGATACGCAGTATTTT.